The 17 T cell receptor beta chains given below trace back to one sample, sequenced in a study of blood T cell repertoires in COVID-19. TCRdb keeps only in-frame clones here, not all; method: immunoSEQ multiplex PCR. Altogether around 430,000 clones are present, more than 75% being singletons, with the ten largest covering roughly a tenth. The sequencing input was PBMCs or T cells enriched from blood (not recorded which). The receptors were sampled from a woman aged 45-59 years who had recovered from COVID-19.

In DNA form, the CDR3 reads TGTGCCAGCAGGGAGAACAGGGGGCCCCCTGAAGCTTTCTTT. Amino acids: CASRENRGPPEAFF. The chain employs TRBV6-5 and TRBJ1-1; the match to TRBD1 covers 9 bases. After removal of 6 bases from V and 6 bases from J, the junction contained 8 bases not matched to a gene. CDR3 length: 14 amino acids. Germline CDR1 and CDR2: MNHEY and SVGAGI.

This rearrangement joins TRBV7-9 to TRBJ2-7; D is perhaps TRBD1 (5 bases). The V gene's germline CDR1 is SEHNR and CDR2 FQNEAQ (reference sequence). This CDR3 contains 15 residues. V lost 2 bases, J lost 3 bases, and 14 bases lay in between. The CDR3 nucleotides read TGTGCCAGCAGCTTAACCGGACAACCTAGCTACGAGCAGTACTTC. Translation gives CASSLTGQPSYEQYF.

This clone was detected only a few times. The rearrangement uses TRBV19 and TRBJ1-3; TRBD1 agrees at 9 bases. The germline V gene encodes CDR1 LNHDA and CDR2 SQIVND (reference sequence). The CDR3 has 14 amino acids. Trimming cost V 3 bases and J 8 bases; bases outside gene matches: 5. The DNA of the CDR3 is TGTGCCAGTAGTATCAGGGACAGGGAGCACACCATATATTTT. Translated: CASSIRDREHTIYF. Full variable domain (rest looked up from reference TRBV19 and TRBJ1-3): DGGITQSPKYLFRKEGQNVTLSCEQNLNHDAMYWYRQDPGQGLRLIYYSQIVNDFQKGDIAEGYSVSREKKESFPLTVTSAQKNPTAFYLCASSIRDREHTIYFGEGSWLTVV.

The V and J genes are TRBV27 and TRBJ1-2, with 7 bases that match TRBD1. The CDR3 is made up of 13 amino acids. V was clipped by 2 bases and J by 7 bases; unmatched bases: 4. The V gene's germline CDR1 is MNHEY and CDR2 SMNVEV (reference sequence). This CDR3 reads CASSLQGQPGYTF. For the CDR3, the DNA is TGTGCCAGCAGTTTACAGGGACAGCCTGGCTACACCTTC.

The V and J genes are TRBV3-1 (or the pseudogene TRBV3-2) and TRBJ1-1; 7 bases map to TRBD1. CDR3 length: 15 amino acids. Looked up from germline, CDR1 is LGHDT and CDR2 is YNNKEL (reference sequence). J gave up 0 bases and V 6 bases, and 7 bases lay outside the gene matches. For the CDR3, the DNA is TGTGCCAGCAGACCTCTTACAGGGGTGAACACTGAAGCTTTCTTT. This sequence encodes CASRPLTGVNTEAFF.

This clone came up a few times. The CDR3 sequence is CASSPGQGSTEAFF. CDR3 nucleotides: TGTGCCAGTAGTCCCGGACAGGGTTCAACTGAAGCTTTCTTT. The rearrangement uses TRBV19 and TRBJ1-1; 8 nucleotides agree with TRBD1. Germline assignment: CDR1 LNHDA and CDR2 SQIVND (reference sequence). V was clipped by 5 bases and J by 5 bases; unmatched bases: 7. This CDR3 spans 14 amino acids.

This chain's CDR3 is CASSRVRGAEYEQYF. CDR3 sequence (DNA): TGTGCCAGCAGCCGCGTCCGTGGGGCGGAGTACGAGCAGTACTTC. The rearrangement links TRBV11-2 to TRBJ2-7; a possible D gene is TRBD1 (5 bases). The germline gives CDR1 SGHAT, CDR2 FQNNGV. This CDR3 comprises 15 residues. The V end was cut by 5 bases, the J end by 4 bases, with 18 bases between.

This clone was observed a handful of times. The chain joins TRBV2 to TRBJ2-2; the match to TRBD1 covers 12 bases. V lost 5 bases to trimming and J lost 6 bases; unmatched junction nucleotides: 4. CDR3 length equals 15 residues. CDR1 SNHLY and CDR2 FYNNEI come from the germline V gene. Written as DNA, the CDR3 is TGTGCCAGCAGTCGGGACAGGGGGCGCCCCGGGGAGCTGTTTTTT. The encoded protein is CASSRDRGRPGELFF.

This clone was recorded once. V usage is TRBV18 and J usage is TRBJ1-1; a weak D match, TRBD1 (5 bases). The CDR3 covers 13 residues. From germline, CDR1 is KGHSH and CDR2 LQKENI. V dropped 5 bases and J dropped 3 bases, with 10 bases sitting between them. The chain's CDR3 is CASSSGLDTEAFF. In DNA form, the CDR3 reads TGTGCCAGCTCATCAGGGTTGGACACTGAAGCTTTCTTT.

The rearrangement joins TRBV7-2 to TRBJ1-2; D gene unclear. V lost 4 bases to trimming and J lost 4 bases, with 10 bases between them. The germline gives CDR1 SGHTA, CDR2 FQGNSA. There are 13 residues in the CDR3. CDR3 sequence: CASSWSSGYGYTF. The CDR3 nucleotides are TGTGCCAGCAGCTGGTCGAGCGGCTATGGCTACACCTTC.

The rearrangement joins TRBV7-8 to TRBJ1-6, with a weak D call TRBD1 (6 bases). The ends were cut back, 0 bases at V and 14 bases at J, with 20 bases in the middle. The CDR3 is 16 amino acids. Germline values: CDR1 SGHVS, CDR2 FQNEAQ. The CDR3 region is CASSLASTGARSALHF. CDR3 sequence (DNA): TGTGCCAGCAGCTTAGCCTCGACAGGAGCCCGTTCGGCCCTCCACTTT.

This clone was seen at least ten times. The CDR3 DNA is TGTGCCAGCAGTGATGGGCGGGGAGGAGATACGCAGTATTTT. Amino acids: CASSDGRGGDTQYF. The chain employs TRBV6-4 and TRBJ2-3, with D possibly matching TRBD2 (6 bases). Per the germline V gene, CDR1 is MRHNA and CDR2 is SNTAGT. Trimming removed 3 bases at V and 5 bases at J, with 12 bases between. The CDR3 sequence is 14 residues long.

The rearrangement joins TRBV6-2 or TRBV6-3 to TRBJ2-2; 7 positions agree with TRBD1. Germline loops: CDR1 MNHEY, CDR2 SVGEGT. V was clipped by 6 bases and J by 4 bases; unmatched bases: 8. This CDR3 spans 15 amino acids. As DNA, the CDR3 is TGTGCCAGCAGCCCGACAGGGCGCGGCACCGGGGAGCTGTTTTTT. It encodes CASSPTGRGTGELFF.

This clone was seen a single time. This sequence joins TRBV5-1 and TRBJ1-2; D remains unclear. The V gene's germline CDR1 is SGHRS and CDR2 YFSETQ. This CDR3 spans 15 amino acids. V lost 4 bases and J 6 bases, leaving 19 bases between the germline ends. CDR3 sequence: CASSLIPGMPDGYTF. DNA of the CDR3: TGCGCCAGCAGCCTTATACCAGGAATGCCGGATGGCTACACCTTC. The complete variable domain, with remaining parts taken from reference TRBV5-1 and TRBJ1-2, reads KAGVTQTPRYLIKTRGQQVTLSCSPISGHRSVSWYQQTPGQGLQFLFEYFSETQRNKGNFPGRFSGRQFSNSRSEMNVSTLELGDSALYLCASSLIPGMPDGYTFGSGTRLTVV.

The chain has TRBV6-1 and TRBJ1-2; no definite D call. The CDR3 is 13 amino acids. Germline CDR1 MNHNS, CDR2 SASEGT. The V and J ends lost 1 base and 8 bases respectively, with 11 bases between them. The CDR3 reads CASSEGVAEGYTF. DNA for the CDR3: TGTGCCAGCAGTGAAGGGGTTGCGGAAGGCTACACCTTC.

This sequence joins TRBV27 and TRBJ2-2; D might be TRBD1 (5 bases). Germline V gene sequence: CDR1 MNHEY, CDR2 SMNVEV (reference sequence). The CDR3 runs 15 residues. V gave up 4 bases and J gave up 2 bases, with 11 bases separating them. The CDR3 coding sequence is TGTGCCAGCAGTTCCGACAGTTCTAACACCGGGGAGCTGTTTTTT. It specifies CASSSDSSNTGELFF.

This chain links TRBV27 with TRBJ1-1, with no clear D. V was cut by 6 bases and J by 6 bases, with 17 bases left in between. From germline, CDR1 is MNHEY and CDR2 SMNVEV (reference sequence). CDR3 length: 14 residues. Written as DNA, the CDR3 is TGTGCCAGCAGCCCCATCGTCGGCGGGTCTGAAGCTTTCTTT. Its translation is CASSPIVGGSEAFF.